These T cell receptor beta chains were read from a single sample in a study of shared clonotypes between healthy human individuals. Only in-frame clones appear in the TCRdb table, and some are missing; sequencing was by immunoSEQ multiplex PCR. This table has around 2.1 million clones, about 92% appearing once. Sequencing was carried out using naive CD8+ T cells from PBMCs. These receptors originate from a man aged 18 to 35 in good health. Some clones in this sample may be carry-over from other donors' samples. Each CDR3 is given with its conserved first and last residue. A D gene is named only where the DNA matches it firmly. Some rows have no size entry. The others give once, few or many, or a class for an expanded clone.

CDR3: CASSRRGVQETQYF
DNA: TGTGCCAGCAGTCGGAGGGGGGTCCAAGAGACCCAGTACTTC
length: 14
D: -
J: TRBJ2-5
size: -
V: TRBV28

CDR3: CASSVVPGSSYEQYF
DNA: TGTGCCAGCAGCGTAGTCCCGGGGAGCTCCTACGAGCAGTACTTC
length: 15
D: -
J: TRBJ2-7
size: -
V: TRBV9

CDR3: CSVEEGVRERGYTF
DNA: TGCAGCGTTGAAGAGGGGGTCAGGGAGCGGGGCTACACCTTC
length: 14
D: -
J: TRBJ1-2
size: -
V: TRBV29-1

CDR3: CASSYGTSGRWDTQYF
DNA: TGTGCCAGCAGCTACGGGACTAGCGGGAGGTGGGATACGCAGTATTTT
length: 16
D: TRBD2
J: TRBJ2-3
size: -
V: TRBV5-8

CDR3: CASSALDRAETQYF
DNA: TGTGCCAGCAGTGCCCTCGACAGGGCGGAGACCCAGTACTTC
length: 14
D: TRBD1
J: TRBJ2-5
size: -
V: TRBV27

CDR3: CASSSGTGVDQPQHF
DNA: TGTGCCAGCAGTTCGGGGACAGGGGTGGATCAGCCCCAGCATTTT
length: 15
D: TRBD1
J: TRBJ1-5
size: -
V: TRBV27

CDR3: CASIQRGYSYEQYF
DNA: TGTGCCAGCATCCAACGCGGGTATTCCTACGAGCAGTACTTC
length: 14
D: -
J: TRBJ2-7
size: -
V: TRBV5-8

CDR3: CASSPPRQDEQYF
DNA: TGTGCCAGCAGTCCCCCCCGACAGGACGAGCAGTACTTC
length: 13
D: -
J: TRBJ2-7
size: -
V: TRBV7-9

CDR3: CASSQGTSANTGELFF
DNA: TGTGCCAGCAGCCAGGGGACTAGTGCGAACACCGGGGAGCTGTTTTTT
length: 16
D: TRBD2
J: TRBJ2-2
size: -
V: TRBV4-2

CDR3: CASSSPGEQFF
DNA: TGTGCCAGCAGCTCGCCGGGTGAGCAGTTCTTC
length: 11
D: -
J: TRBJ2-1
size: once
V: TRBV11-2

CDR3: CASSLVQGMNTEAFF
DNA: TGTGCCAGCAGCTTAGTACAGGGGATGAACACTGAAGCTTTCTTT
length: 15
D: TRBD1
J: TRBJ1-1
size: -
V: TRBV11-2

CDR3: CASSLLRTSGTDTQYF
DNA: TGTGCCAGCAGTTTGCTCCGGACTAGCGGCACAGATACGCAGTATTTT
length: 16
D: TRBD2
J: TRBJ2-3
size: -
V: TRBV27

CDR3: CASSEHKQGNEQFF
DNA: TGTGCCAGCAGTGAGCACAAACAGGGCAATGAGCAGTTCTTC
length: 14
D: -
J: TRBJ2-1
size: -
V: TRBV6-5

CDR3: CASRERTISYEQYF
DNA: TGTGCCAGCAGGGAAAGGACTATTTCCTACGAGCAGTACTTC
length: 14
D: -
J: TRBJ2-7
size: -
V: TRBV7-2

CDR3: CASSARGPTNEKLFF
DNA: TGCGCCAGCAGCGCGAGGGGCCCAACTAATGAAAAACTGTTTTTT
length: 15
D: -
J: TRBJ1-4
size: -
V: TRBV5-1

CDR3: CASSFWAGAGELFF
DNA: TGTGCCAGCAGTTTTTGGGCGGGAGCGGGGGAGCTGTTTTTT
length: 14
D: TRBD2
J: TRBJ2-2
size: -
V: TRBV27

CDR3: CASSIWLGSYGELFF
DNA: TGTGCCAGTAGTATCTGGCTAGGATCATACGGGGAGCTGTTTTTT
length: 15
D: -
J: TRBJ2-2
size: -
V: TRBV19

CDR3: CSVGVWTSGTSGKGKNIQYF
DNA: TGCAGCGTTGGTGTATGGACCTCCGGGACTAGCGGGAAAGGCAAAAACATTCAGTACTTC
length: 20
D: TRBD2
J: TRBJ2-4
size: -
V: TRBV29-1

CDR3: CASSSPDVLGGYTF
DNA: TGTGCCAGCAGTTCACCGGACGTCTTAGGTGGCTACACCTTC
length: 14
D: -
J: TRBJ1-2
size: -
V: TRBV6-5

CDR3: CASSQDLSEGALYEQYF
DNA: TGTGCCAGCAGCCAAGACCTGAGCGAGGGAGCTCTCTACGAGCAGTACTTC
length: 17
D: -
J: TRBJ2-7
size: -
V: TRBV4-2

CDR3: CASSLRPSGNTIYF
DNA: TGTGCCAGCAGTTTACGTCCCTCTGGAAACACCATATATTTT
length: 14
D: -
J: TRBJ1-3
size: -
V: TRBV27

CDR3: CASSLGFGQLNTEAFF
DNA: TGTGCCAGCAGCCTGGGTTTTGGACAGCTTAACACTGAAGCTTTCTTT
length: 16
D: -
J: TRBJ1-1
size: -
V: TRBV11-2

CDR3: CASSVRSKDTQYF
DNA: TGTGCCAGTAGTGTACGTAGCAAGGATACGCAGTATTTT
length: 13
D: -
J: TRBJ2-3
size: -
V: TRBV19

CDR3: CASSEGTIAYEQYF
DNA: TGTGCCAGTAGCGAGGGGACTATAGCCTACGAGCAGTACTTC
length: 14
D: TRBD2
J: TRBJ2-7
size: -
V: TRBV19

CDR3: CASSVQGQDRETQYF
DNA: TGTGCCAGCAGCGTCCAGGGTCAAGACAGGGAGACCCAGTACTTC
length: 15
D: -
J: TRBJ2-5
size: -
V: TRBV9

CDR3: CSVEPHAFF
DNA: TGCAGCGTTGAACCGCATGCTTTCTTT
length: 9
D: -
J: TRBJ1-1
size: -
V: TRBV29-1

CDR3: CASSYDRNTEAFF
DNA: TGTGCCAGCAGTTACGACAGGAACACTGAAGCTTTCTTT
length: 13
D: -
J: TRBJ1-1
size: once
V: TRBV5-6

CDR3: CATSDRDRGYEQYF
DNA: TGTGCCACCAGCGACCGGGACAGGGGCTACGAGCAGTACTTC
length: 14
D: TRBD1
J: TRBJ2-7
size: -
V: TRBV15

CDR3: CASSVAGSFNEQFF
DNA: TGTGCCAGCAGCGTAGCCGGGAGTTTCAATGAGCAGTTCTTC
length: 14
D: -
J: TRBJ2-1
size: -
V: TRBV9

CDR3: CASSLEFHPGTMQETQYF
DNA: TGCGCCAGCAGCTTGGAATTTCATCCCGGGACTATGCAAGAGACCCAGTACTTC
length: 18
D: TRBD2
J: TRBJ2-5
size: -
V: TRBV5-1

CDR3: CASSDPRDTSTDTQYF
DNA: TGTGCCAGCAGCGATCCCCGGGACACGAGCACAGATACGCAGTATTTT
length: 16
D: -
J: TRBJ2-3
size: -
V: TRBV9

CDR3: CASSQGRRQGSNQPQHF
DNA: TGCGCCAGCAGCCAAGGGAGACGACAGGGTAGCAATCAGCCCCAGCATTTT
length: 17
D: TRBD1
J: TRBJ1-5
size: -
V: TRBV4-1

CDR3: CASSRQEGKTEAFF
DNA: TGCGCCAGCAGCCGCCAGGAGGGGAAAACTGAAGCTTTCTTT
length: 14
D: -
J: TRBJ1-1
size: -
V: TRBV4-3

CDR3: CASSWGPSTGELFF
DNA: TGTGCCAGCAGTTGGGGTCCGAGCACCGGGGAGCTGTTTTTT
length: 14
D: -
J: TRBJ2-2
size: -
V: TRBV27

CDR3: CASSQGTGVGEKLFF
DNA: TGCGCCAGCAGCCAAGGGACAGGGGTTGGGGAAAAACTGTTTTTT
length: 15
D: TRBD1
J: TRBJ1-4
size: -
V: TRBV4-3

CDR3: CASSPGTGGSLRGYTF
DNA: TGCGCCAGCAGCCCGGGCACAGGGGGCTCATTAAGAGGCTACACCTTC
length: 16
D: TRBD1
J: TRBJ1-2
size: -
V: TRBV4-3

CDR3: CATSTGTEMAREKLFF
DNA: TGTGCCACCAGCACCGGGACTGAAATGGCGAGAGAAAAACTGTTTTTT
length: 16
D: -
J: TRBJ1-4
size: once
V: TRBV15

CDR3: CASSLPRGDNPGRLYEQYF
DNA: TGCGCCAGCAGCCTCCCACGGGGAGATAACCCGGGGAGGCTCTACGAGCAGTACTTC
length: 19
D: -
J: TRBJ2-7
size: -
V: TRBV5-1

CDR3: CASSLGTGGRVEQYF
DNA: TGTGCCAGCAGTTTAGGGACAGGGGGCCGTGTCGAGCAGTACTTC
length: 15
D: TRBD1
J: TRBJ2-7
size: -
V: TRBV27

CDR3: CASGRGRTEAFF
DNA: TGTGCCAGCGGTAGGGGACGCACTGAAGCTTTCTTT
length: 12
D: -
J: TRBJ1-1
size: -
V: TRBV27

CDR3: CASSFRTSGSDEQYF
DNA: TGTGCCAGCAGTTTTCGGACTAGCGGGAGCGACGAGCAGTACTTC
length: 15
D: TRBD2
J: TRBJ2-7
size: -
V: TRBV27

CDR3: CASSLIGTAEETQYF
DNA: TGTGCCAGCAGTTTAATCGGGACAGCCGAAGAGACCCAGTACTTC
length: 15
D: TRBD1
J: TRBJ2-5
size: -
V: TRBV27

CDR3: CATSREQFSTDTQYF
DNA: TGTGCCACCAGCAGAGAGCAGTTCAGCACAGATACGCAGTATTTT
length: 15
D: -
J: TRBJ2-3
size: -
V: TRBV15

CDR3: CANGGFRDEQFF
DNA: TGTGCCAACGGGGGATTTAGGGATGAGCAGTTCTTC
length: 12
D: -
J: TRBJ2-1
size: -
V: TRBV2

CDR3: CASSFGRPHQPQHF
DNA: TGTGCCAGTAGTTTTGGCCGGCCCCATCAGCCCCAGCATTTT
length: 14
D: -
J: TRBJ1-5
size: once
V: TRBV19

CDR3: CASRERGADRLVPYEQYF
DNA: TGTGCCAGCAGGGAACGAGGGGCGGACAGGCTTGTACCGTACGAGCAGTACTTC
length: 18
D: TRBD1
J: TRBJ2-7
size: -
V: TRBV6-1

CDR3: CASRPTVANYGYTF
DNA: TGTGCCAGCAGGCCGACGGTAGCTAACTATGGCTACACCTTC
length: 14
D: -
J: TRBJ1-2
size: -
V: TRBV27

CDR3: CASSGAGRDREEAFF
DNA: TGCGCCAGCAGCGGGGCGGGCCGGGACAGAGAAGAAGCTTTCTTT
length: 15
D: TRBD1
J: TRBJ1-1
size: -
V: TRBV5-1

CDR3: CASSVEEGAGNTIYF
DNA: TGTGCCAGCAGCGTAGAAGAGGGGGCCGGAAACACCATATATTTT
length: 15
D: TRBD1
J: TRBJ1-3
size: -
V: TRBV9

CDR3: CASSLSGSHHTDTQYF
DNA: TGTGCCAGCAGCTTAAGCGGGAGCCATCACACAGATACGCAGTATTTT
length: 16
D: TRBD2
J: TRBJ2-3
size: -
V: TRBV7-9

CDR3: CATSDGLAYNEQFF
DNA: TGTGCCACCTCGGATGGGTTAGCGTACAATGAGCAGTTCTTC
length: 14
D: -
J: TRBJ2-1
size: -
V: TRBV28

CDR3: CASRGLAGPPPSSYNEQFF
DNA: TGTGCCAGTAGAGGACTAGCGGGGCCCCCACCCAGCTCCTACAATGAGCAGTTCTTC
length: 19
D: TRBD2
J: TRBJ2-1
size: -
V: TRBV19

CDR3: CASSLEWNTEAFF
DNA: TGTGCCAGCAGCTTGGAGTGGAACACTGAAGCTTTCTTT
length: 13
D: -
J: TRBJ1-1
size: -
V: TRBV5-8

CDR3: CASSEAAGAPYGYTF
DNA: TGTGCCAGCAGTGAAGCGGCAGGGGCCCCTTATGGCTACACCTTC
length: 15
D: -
J: TRBJ1-2
size: -
V: TRBV2

CDR3: CASTSGGVAQYF
DNA: TGCGCCAGTACTAGCGGGGGGGTGGCCCAGTACTTC
length: 12
D: TRBD2
J: TRBJ2-5
size: -
V: TRBV10-2

CDR3: CASKEAIDGELFF
DNA: TGTGCCAGCAAGGAGGCCATTGATGGGGAGCTGTTTTTT
length: 13
D: -
J: TRBJ2-2
size: -
V: TRBV9

CDR3: CSVLGGLTGELFF
DNA: TGCAGCGTTTTAGGGGGGCTCACCGGGGAGCTGTTTTTT
length: 13
D: -
J: TRBJ2-2
size: -
V: TRBV29-1

CDR3: CASSLGQGRHPTETQYF
DNA: TGTGCCAGCAGTCTGGGACAGGGGCGACACCCTACGGAGACCCAGTACTTC
length: 17
D: TRBD1
J: TRBJ2-5
size: -
V: TRBV27